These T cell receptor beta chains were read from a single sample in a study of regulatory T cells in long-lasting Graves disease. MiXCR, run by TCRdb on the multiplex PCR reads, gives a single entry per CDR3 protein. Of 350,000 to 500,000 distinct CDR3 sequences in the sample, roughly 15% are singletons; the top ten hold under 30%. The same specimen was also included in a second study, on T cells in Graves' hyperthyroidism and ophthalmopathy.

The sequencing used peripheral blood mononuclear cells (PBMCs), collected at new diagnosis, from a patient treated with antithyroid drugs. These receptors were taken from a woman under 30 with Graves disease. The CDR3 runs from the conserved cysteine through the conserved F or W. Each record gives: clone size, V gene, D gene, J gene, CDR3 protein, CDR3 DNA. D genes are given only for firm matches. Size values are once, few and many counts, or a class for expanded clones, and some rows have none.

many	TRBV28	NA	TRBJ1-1	CASNPGGGNTEAFF	TGTGCCAGCAATCCCGGGGGAGGGAACACTGAAGCTTTCTTT
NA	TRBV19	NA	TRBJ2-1	CASSIDHRVNEQFF	TGTGCCAGTAGTATAGATCACAGGGTTAATGAGCAGTTCTTC
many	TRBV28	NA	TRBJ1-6	CASTLAGVLDSPLHF	TGTGCCAGCACCCTGGCCGGGGTACTTGATTCACCCCTCCACTTT
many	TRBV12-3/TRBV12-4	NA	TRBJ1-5	CASSRRGEPNQPQHF	TGTGCCAGCAGCCGGAGAGGGGAACCCAATCAGCCCCAGCATTTT
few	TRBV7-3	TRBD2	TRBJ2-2	CASSPSSGGGRELFF	TGTGCCAGCAGCCCTTCTAGCGGGGGAGGCAGGGAGCTGTTTTTT
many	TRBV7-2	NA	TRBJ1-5	CASSLDPGSMNQPQHF	TGTGCCAGCAGCTTAGATCCAGGGTCGATGAATCAGCCCCAGCATTTT
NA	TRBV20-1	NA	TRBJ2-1	CSASSRVYNEQFF	TGCAGTGCTAGCTCCAGGGTGTACAATGAGCAGTTCTTC
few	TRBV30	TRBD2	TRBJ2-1	CAWRGLAGAEQFF	TGTGCCTGGAGAGGACTAGCGGGAGCTGAGCAGTTCTTC
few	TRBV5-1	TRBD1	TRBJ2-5	CASSLDRGLETQYF	TGCGCCAGCAGCTTGGACAGGGGGCTGGAGACCCAGTACTTC
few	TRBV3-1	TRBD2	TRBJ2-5	CASSQGLAIETQYF	TGTGCCAGCAGCCAAGGACTAGCAATCGAGACCCAGTACTTC
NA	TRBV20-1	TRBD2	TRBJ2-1	CSATGTSGRRNEQFF	TGCAGTGCTACCGGGACTAGCGGGAGGAGGAATGAGCAGTTCTTC
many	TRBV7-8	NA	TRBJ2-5	CASSFGTMETQYF	TGTGCCAGCAGCTTCGGGACGATGGAGACCCAGTACTTC
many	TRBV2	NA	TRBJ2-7	CASSGEVGYEQYF	TGTGCCAGCAGCGGGGAGGTGGGCTACGAGCAGTACTTC
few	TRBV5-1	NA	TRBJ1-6	CASSLTGTTHNSPLHF	TGCGCCAGCAGCTTGACAGGGACCACCCATAATTCACCCCTCCACTTT
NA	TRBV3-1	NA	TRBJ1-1	CASSQALGMNTEAFF	TGTGCCAGCAGCCAAGCTTTGGGAATGAACACTGAAGCTTTCTTT
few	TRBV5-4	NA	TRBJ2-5	CASSLDGPLGTQYF	TGTGCCAGCAGCTTGGACGGGCCCTTGGGGACCCAGTACTTC
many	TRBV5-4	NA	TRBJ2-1	CASSALTVRRETYNEQFF	TGTGCCAGCAGCGCCCTCACCGTTAGACGGGAGACCTACAATGAGCAGTTCTTC
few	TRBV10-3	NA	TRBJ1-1	CAIRGLMNTEAFF	TGTGCCATCAGGGGGCTGATGAACACTGAAGCTTTCTTT
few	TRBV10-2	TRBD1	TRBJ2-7	CASSERTKLQGARYEQYF	TGCGCCAGCAGTGAGAGAACAAAATTACAGGGGGCTCGGTACGAGCAGTACTTC
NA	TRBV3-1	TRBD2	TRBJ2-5	CASSQGLAYQETQYF	TGTGCCAGCAGCCAAGGACTAGCGTACCAAGAGACCCAGTACTTC
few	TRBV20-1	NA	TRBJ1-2	CSADVRVGYGYTF	TGCAGTGCTGACGTGAGGGTCGGCTATGGCTACACCTTC
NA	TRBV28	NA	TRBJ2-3	CASSLGVTDKFTDTQYF	TGTGCCAGCAGTTTGGGGGTTACAGACAAATTCACAGATACGCAGTATTTT
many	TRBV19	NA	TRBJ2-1	CASSIDLLRGRSLLGNEQFF	TGTGCCAGTAGTATAGATCTATTACGGGGGAGGAGCCTTCTAGGCAATGAGCAGTTCTTC
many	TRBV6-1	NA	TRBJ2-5	CASSVGHSKGTQYF	TGTGCCAGCAGTGTAGGACACTCCAAGGGGACCCAGTACTTC
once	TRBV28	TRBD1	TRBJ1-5	CASSFPTPGQGNQPQHF	TGTGCCAGCAGTTTCCCCACTCCGGGACAGGGCAATCAGCCCCAGCATTTT
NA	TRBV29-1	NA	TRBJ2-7	CSVAGTGLGEQYF	TGCAGCGTAGCCGGGACCGGTCTAGGAGAGCAGTACTTC
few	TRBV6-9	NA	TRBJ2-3	CASSYPAGTDTQYF	TGTGCCAGCAGTTACCCGGCAGGGACAGATACGCAGTATTTT
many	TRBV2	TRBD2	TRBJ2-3	CASSPKGLAGGWGTDTQYF	TGTGCCAGCAGCCCGAAGGGCCTAGCGGGAGGGTGGGGCACAGATACGCAGTATTTT
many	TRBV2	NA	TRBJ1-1	CASRANTGAFF	TGTGCCAGCAGGGCCAACACCGGGGCTTTCTTT
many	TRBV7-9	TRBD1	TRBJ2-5	CASSQDRGETQYF	TGTGCCAGCAGCCAGGACAGGGGCGAGACCCAGTACTTC
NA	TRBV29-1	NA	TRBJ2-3	CSVGEGPDTQYF	TGCAGCGTTGGGGAAGGGCCAGATACGCAGTATTTT
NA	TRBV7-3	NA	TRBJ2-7	CASSLFVARDPSYEQYF	TGTGCCAGCAGCTTATTTGTGGCCCGGGACCCGTCCTACGAGCAGTACTTC
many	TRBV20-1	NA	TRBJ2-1	CSAVGFGESGDSNEQFF	TGCAGTGCTGTGGGTTTTGGTGAGTCGGGAGACAGCAATGAGCAGTTCTTC
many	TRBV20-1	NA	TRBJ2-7	CSANRPEGYEQYF	TGCAGTGCCAACCGCCCCGAGGGATACGAGCAGTACTTC
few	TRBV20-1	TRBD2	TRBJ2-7	CSARDLGSGRSYEQYF	TGCAGTGCTAGAGATCTTGGTAGCGGGAGGTCCTACGAGCAGTACTTC
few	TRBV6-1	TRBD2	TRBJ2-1	CASSDSGILSVNEQFF	TGTGCCAGCAGCGATAGCGGGATCTTAAGTGTCAATGAGCAGTTCTTC
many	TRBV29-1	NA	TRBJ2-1	CSVGEYNEQFF	TGCAGCGTTGGGGAGTACAATGAGCAGTTCTTC
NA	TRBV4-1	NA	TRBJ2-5	CASSQVGYLQETQYF	TGCGCCAGCAGCCAAGTGGGGTATCTCCAAGAGACCCAGTACTTC
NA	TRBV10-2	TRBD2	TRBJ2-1	CASSGRLREGRSNNEQFF	TGCGCCAGCAGTGGGCGTTTGCGGGAGGGCCGGTCTAACAATGAGCAGTTCTTC
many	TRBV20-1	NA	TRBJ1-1	CSPRGGASTEAFF	TGCAGCCCGAGGGGGGGGGCCAGCACTGAAGCTTTCTTT
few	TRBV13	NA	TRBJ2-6	CASTRGGGRSGANVLTF	TGTGCCAGCACCCGGGGAGGGGGTCGCTCTGGGGCCAACGTCCTGACTTTC
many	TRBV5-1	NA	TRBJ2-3	CASNPLASGTDTQYF	TGCGCCAGCAACCCCCTCGCTAGCGGCACAGATACGCAGTATTTT
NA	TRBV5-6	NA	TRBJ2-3	CASSPGAQTSTDTQYF	TGTGCCAGCAGCCCGGGGGCGCAAACTAGCACAGATACGCAGTATTTT
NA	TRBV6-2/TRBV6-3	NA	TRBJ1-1	CASSLNLRGNTEAFF	TGTGCCAGCAGTTTGAATCTCAGGGGGAACACTGAAGCTTTCTTT
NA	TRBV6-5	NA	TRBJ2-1	CASSYKGLGLMSYNEQFF	TGTGCCAGCAGTTACAAGGGCCTGGGACTGATGTCCTACAATGAGCAGTTCTTC
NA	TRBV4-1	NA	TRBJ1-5	CASSQVPGGYHQPQHF	TGCGCCAGCAGCCAAGTTCCCGGGGGGTATCATCAGCCCCAGCATTTT
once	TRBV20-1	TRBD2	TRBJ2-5	CSARSKGVAGGSGETQYF	TGCAGTGCTCGTTCAAAAGGGGTAGCGGGAGGGTCGGGGGAGACCCAGTACTTC